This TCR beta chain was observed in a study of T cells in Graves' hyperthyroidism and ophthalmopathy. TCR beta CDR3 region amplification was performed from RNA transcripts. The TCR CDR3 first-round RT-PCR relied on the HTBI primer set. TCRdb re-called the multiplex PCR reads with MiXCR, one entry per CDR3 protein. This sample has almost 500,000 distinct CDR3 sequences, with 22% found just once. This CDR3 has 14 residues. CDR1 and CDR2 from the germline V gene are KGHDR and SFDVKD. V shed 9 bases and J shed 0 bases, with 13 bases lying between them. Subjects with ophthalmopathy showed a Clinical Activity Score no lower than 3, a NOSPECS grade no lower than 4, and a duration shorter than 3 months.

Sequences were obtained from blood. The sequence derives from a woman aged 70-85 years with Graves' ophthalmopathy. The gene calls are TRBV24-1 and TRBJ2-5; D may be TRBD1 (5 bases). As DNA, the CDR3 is TGTGCCACCGACGATGGGGCAGACCAAGAGACCCAGTACTTC. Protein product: CATDDGADQETQYF.